Presented here are 18 T cell receptor beta chains from one specimen sequenced in a study of blood T cell repertoires in COVID-19. The repertoire was sequenced with immunoSEQ multiplex PCR; TCRdb's copy has only in-frame clones and lacks some. The table has 200,000 to 250,000 clones, approximately 86% seen once. The specimen sequenced was peripheral blood. The receptors shown here come from an elderly woman with active or convalescent COVID-19.

The chain recombines TRBV6-4 with TRBJ2-7; 9 bases are shared with TRBD1. The V and J ends lost 3 bases and 3 bases, in that order; junction bases with no gene match: 6. Germline V gene sequence: CDR1 MRHNA, CDR2 SNTAGT. The CDR3 contains 15 residues. DNA for the CDR3: TGTGCCAGCAGTGATACGACAGGGGGGAACTACGAGCAGTACTTC. It specifies CASSDTTGGNYEQYF.

The rearrangement links TRBV5-6 to TRBJ2-3, with a weak D call TRBD1 (7 bases). Germline values: CDR1 SGHDT, CDR2 YYEEEE. CDR3 length equals 16 residues. V was clipped by 2 bases and J by 6 bases, with 19 bases between them. The CDR3 protein is CASSFFAGTARDTQYF. DNA of the CDR3: TGTGCCAGCAGCTTTTTCGCGGGGACAGCGAGGGATACGCAGTATTTT.

V and J are TRBV6-5 and TRBJ2-2, with a possible D match to TRBD2 (6 bases). The CDR3 has 16 residues. The ends were cut back, 0 bases at V and 3 bases at J, with 11 bases in the middle. Germline V gene data show CDR1 as MNHEY and CDR2 as SVGAGI. The CDR3, as DNA: TGTGCCAGCAGTTACTCGTGGAGGGTGGACACCGGGGAGCTGTTTTTT. Its protein product is CASSYSWRVDTGELFF.

As concerns this clone: The junction and the germline gene differ at one end; a read error may be behind it. This sequence joins TRBV5-1 and TRBJ1-1; D might be TRBD1 (6 bases). Germline CDR1 reads SGHRS; CDR2 reads YFSETQ. The CDR3 totals 14 residues. The CDR3: CASSLVGAFTEAFF. In DNA, the CDR3 is TGCGCCAGCAGTTTGGTGGGGGCTTTCACTGAAGCTTTCTTT.

V gene TRBV28 combines with J gene TRBJ2-7; D uncertain. Looked up from germline, CDR1 is MDHEN and CDR2 is SYDVKM. Between the trimmed V and J ends, which lost 5 bases and 4 bases, there was a span of 15 bases. The CDR3 spans 14 residues. CDR3 loop: CASSGSQVMYEQYF. The CDR3 region has the DNA TGTGCCAGCAGTGGTTCCCAGGTGATGTACGAGCAGTACTTC.

The V gene is TRBV28, the J gene TRBJ2-7, with 8 bases aligning to TRBD2. The length of the CDR3 is 15 residues. The J segment lost 1 base and the V segment lost 3 bases, leaving 5 bases of the junction unmatched. The germline V gene encodes CDR1 MDHEN and CDR2 SYDVKM. Here the CDR3 reads CASSFAGGLSYEQYF. The CDR3 nucleotides are TGTGCCAGCAGTTTTGCGGGGGGACTATCCTACGAGCAGTACTTC.

The gene calls are TRBV29-1 and TRBJ1-2; 9 bases match TRBD1. Unmatched junction bases numbered 9, after V lost 8 bases and J lost 5 bases. The germline V gene encodes CDR1 SQVTM and CDR2 ANQGSEA. The CDR3 length is 13 residues. For the CDR3, the DNA is TGCAGCCTGGAGGGACAGGGTGGGTATGGCTACACCTTC. Translation: CSLEGQGGYGYTF.

This chain links TRBV30 with TRBJ1-1; D may be TRBD1 (5 bases). The CDR3 runs 12 residues. V was pared by 3 bases and J by 4 bases, with 9 bases between. Germline CDR1 reads GTSNPN; CDR2 reads SVGIG (reference sequence). CDR3 sequence: CAWRKGITEAFF. The CDR3, as DNA: TGTGCCTGGAGGAAGGGGATCACTGAAGCTTTCTTT.

The V and J genes are TRBV5-7 and TRBJ1-5; D is unclear. TRBV5-7 is reported as an ORF; its role is uncertain. This CDR3 spans 11 amino acids. The ends were cut back, 8 bases at V and 7 bases at J, with 10 bases in the middle. CDR3 sequence reads: CARDCGQPQHF. The CDR3 region has the DNA TGTGCCAGGGACTGTGGACAGCCCCAGCATTTT.

CDR3 in DNA: TGTGCCAGCAGCCCTGTTTGGGTACAGGGCTACTATGGCTACACCTTC. It translates to CASSPVWVQGYYGYTF. The chain uses TRBV3-1 (or the pseudogene TRBV3-2) and TRBJ1-2; possible D gene TRBD1, 6 bases. This CDR3 spans 16 amino acids. V was trimmed by 4 bases and J by 3 bases, leaving 18 bases between them. The germline CDR1 and CDR2 sequences are LGHDT and YNNKEL (reference sequence).

This clone appeared a single time. The chain has TRBV4-1 and TRBJ2-1; maybe TRBD2 (6 bases). V lost 0 bases and J lost 9, with 15 bases in between. CDR3 length: 15 amino acids. Per germline, CDR1 MGHRA and CDR2 YSYEKL. This CDR3 reads CASSQDRLPEGEQFF. CDR3 nucleotides: TGCGCCAGCAGCCAAGATCGGTTACCGGAGGGTGAGCAGTTCTTC.

The chain employs TRBV28 and TRBJ2-3; possible D gene TRBD1, 7 bases. Trimming removed 5 bases at V and 2 bases at J, with 17 bases between. Germline lookup yields CDR1 MDHEN and CDR2 SYDVKM. This CDR3 has 16 residues. This CDR3 reads CASSPWTGGSTDTQYF. The CDR3 DNA reads TGTGCCAGCAGTCCCTGGACAGGAGGGTCCACAGATACGCAGTATTTT.

V is TRBV4-1 and J is TRBJ2-2, with 9 bases fitting TRBD2. CDR1 is MGHRA and CDR2 is YSYEKL in the germline V gene. There are 15 residues in the CDR3. J was trimmed by 9 bases and V by 0 bases; bases with no gene match: 5. As DNA, the CDR3 is TGCGCCAGCAGCCAAGATGAGTCTAGCGGGAGGGAGCTGTTTTTT. Its translation is CASSQDESSGRELFF.

The CDR3 reads CATSDLDREETQYF. The CDR3, as DNA: TGTGCCACCAGTGATCTCGACAGGGAAGAGACCCAGTACTTC. This chain connects TRBV24-1 to TRBJ2-5; 7 bases match TRBD1. V gave up 3 bases and J gave up 3 bases; unmatched junction bases: 3. Germline values: CDR1 KGHDR, CDR2 SFDVKD. The CDR3 totals 14 residues.

Only a few counts were recorded for this clone. CDR3 DNA sequence: TGTGCCAGCAGCTTCGGACTACCGAACACCGGGGAGCTGTTTTTT. This translates into CASSFGLPNTGELFF. The V call is TRBV11-2, the J call TRBJ2-2, with D perhaps matching TRBD2 (6 bases). Trimming left V 3 bases short and J 0 bases short, with 8 bases between. The CDR3 extends over 15 amino acids. Germline loops: CDR1 SGHAT, CDR2 FQNNGV.

The V call is TRBV3-1 (or the pseudogene TRBV3-2), the J call TRBJ1-1, with D unresolved. The V gene lost 1 base and the J gene lost 5 bases, with 8 bases spanning the gap. Germline assignment: CDR1 LGHDT and CDR2 YNNKEL (reference sequence). CDR3 length: 13 residues. The CDR3 protein is CASSQGGLTEAFF. CDR3 DNA sequence: TGTGCCAGCAGCCAAGGCGGGTTGACTGAAGCTTTCTTT.

The rearrangement links TRBV5-1 to TRBJ2-5; D not resolved. Germline V gives CDR1 SGHRS, CDR2 YFSETQ. The CDR3 runs to 12 residues. V was cut by 3 bases and J by 5 bases, with 8 bases left in between. DNA of the CDR3: TGCGCCAGCAGCTCCTCGTATGAGACCCAGTACTTC. It yields the protein CASSSSYETQYF.

In its sample, this clone was seen once. The chain carries TRBV5-6 and TRBJ1-2, with TRBD1 as a possible D gene (6 bases). The germline V gene has CDR1 SGHDT and CDR2 YYEEEE. Trimming shortened V by 2 bases and J by 6 bases, and 14 bases separated the two germline ends. CDR3 length equals 14 residues. Written as DNA, the CDR3 is TGTGCCAGCAGCTTTGGGCGGGGGCGGAATGGCTACACCTTC. Its translation is CASSFGRGRNGYTF.